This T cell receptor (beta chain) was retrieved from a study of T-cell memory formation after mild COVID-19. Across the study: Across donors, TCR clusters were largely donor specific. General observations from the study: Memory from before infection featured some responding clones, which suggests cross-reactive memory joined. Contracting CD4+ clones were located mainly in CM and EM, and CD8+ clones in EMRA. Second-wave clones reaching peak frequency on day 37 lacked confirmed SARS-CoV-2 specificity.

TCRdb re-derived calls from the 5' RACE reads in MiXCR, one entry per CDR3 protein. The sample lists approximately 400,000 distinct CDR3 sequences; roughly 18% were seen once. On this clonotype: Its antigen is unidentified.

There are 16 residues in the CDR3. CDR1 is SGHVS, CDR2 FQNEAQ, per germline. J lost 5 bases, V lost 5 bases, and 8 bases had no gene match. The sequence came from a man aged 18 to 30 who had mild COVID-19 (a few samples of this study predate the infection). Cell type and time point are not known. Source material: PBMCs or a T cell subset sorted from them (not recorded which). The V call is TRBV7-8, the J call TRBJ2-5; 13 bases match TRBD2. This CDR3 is CASSHGLAGERETQYF. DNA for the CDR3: TGTGCCAGCAGCCACGGACTAGCGGGGGAACGGGAGACCCAGTACTTC.